The clone carrying this T cell receptor (beta chain) has a single count. The CDR3 is 16 amino acids. Trimming at V came to 3 bases and at J to 0 bases, leaving 6 bases not matched to a gene. In germline, CDR1 is SGHRS, CDR2 YFSETQ. The PCR had 60 Vbeta and 13 Jbeta primers. This table comes from immunoSEQ multiplex PCR, and its TCRdb copy is limited to in-frame clones, with some not included. The table has 90,000 to 110,000 clones, less than 70% seen once; the top ten hold around 5.4%. These data belong to a study of cytomegalovirus exposure and HLA in healthy donors. This chain joins TRBV5-1 and TRBJ2-1; the match to TRBD2 covers 7 bases. The clonotype was recovered from a woman aged 70-85 years in good health and CMV-seropositive. The sample comprised PBMCs. CDR3: CASSSGGGNSYNEQFF. In DNA, the CDR3 is TGCGCCAGCAGCTCTGGCGGGGGTAACTCCTACAATGAGCAGTTCTTC.